Shown below are 30 T cell receptor beta chains from a single sample sequenced in a study of blood T cell repertoires in COVID-19. Sequencing used immunoSEQ multiplex PCR; TCRdb keeps in-frame clones, though not all of them. Seen here are under 200,000 clones, roughly 77% observed once, and the top ten hold nearly 6%. Sequenced input: peripheral blood. The receptors were sampled from a woman aged 35 to 49 with COVID-19, enrolled during active disease.

The CDR3 loop reads CACNTGDYGYTF. The CDR3 region has the DNA TGTGCCTGCAATACAGGGGACTATGGCTACACCTTC. The rearrangement joins TRBV30 to TRBJ1-2; 7 bases are a match to TRBD1. Germline assignment: CDR1 GTSNPN and CDR2 SVGIG (reference sequence). J was trimmed by 3 bases and V by 6 bases; bases with no gene match: 4. This CDR3 is 12 amino acids long. The whole variable domain, filled in from reference TRBV30 and TRBJ1-2, reads SQTIHQWPATLVQPVGSPLSLECTVEGTSNPNLYWYRQAAGRGLQLLFYSVGIGQISSEVPQNLSASRPQDRQFILSSKKLLLSDSGFYLCACNTGDYGYTFGSGTRLTVV.

The rearrangement links TRBV4-1 to TRBJ1-2; D gene unclear. Trimming took off 1 base at V and 5 bases at J, with 11 bases between the two ends. CDR1 is MGHRA, CDR2 YSYEKL, per germline. This CDR3 spans 14 amino acids. The CDR3 nucleotides are TGCGCCAGCAGCCAAGGGACTGTTGGTTATGGCTACACCTTC. Its translation is CASSQGTVGYGYTF.

The chain couples TRBV7-8 to TRBJ2-7; TRBD2 agrees at 10 bases. Germline lookup yields CDR1 SGHVS and CDR2 FQNEAQ. The CDR3 is made up of 14 amino acids. J gave up 3 bases and V 3 bases, and 2 bases lay outside the gene matches. For the CDR3, the DNA is TGTGCCAGCAGCTTGAGCGGGAGGGGCTACGAGCAGTACTTC. Translating it yields CASSLSGRGYEQYF.

This chain's CDR3 is CASSIGQVAFF. The DNA of the CDR3 is TGTGCCAGTAGTATAGGACAGGTGGCTTTCTTT. The chain links TRBV19 to TRBJ1-1; possibly TRBD1 for D (6 bases). Germline V lookup: CDR1 LNHDA, CDR2 SQIVND (reference sequence). This CDR3 is 11 amino acids long. V lost 1 base and J lost 11, with 8 bases in between.

Here the CDR3 reads CASSSPRDSPYEQYF. The DNA for the CDR3 is TGTGCCAGCAGTTCACCTCGGGACTCCCCCTACGAGCAGTACTTC. The chain employs TRBV6-5 and TRBJ2-7; a weak D match, TRBD2 (6 bases). The CDR3 consists of 15 residues. Germline V gene sequence: CDR1 MNHEY, CDR2 SVGAGI. V was trimmed by 4 bases and J by 2 bases, leaving 15 bases between them.

The chain links TRBV3-1 (or the pseudogene TRBV3-2) to TRBJ2-6, with 8 positions matching TRBD1. The CDR3 is 17 amino acids. Trimming took 4 bases from V and 0 from J; bases not matched to a gene: 5. Per germline, CDR1 LGHDT and CDR2 YNNKEL (reference sequence). Here the CDR3 DNA reads TGTGCCAGCAGCCTTCAAACAGGGGGCTCTGGGGCCAACGTCCTGACTTTC. The encoded protein is CASSLQTGGSGANVLTF.

The chain employs TRBV5-4 and TRBJ2-2, with 7 positions matching TRBD1. Germline V gene data show CDR1 as SGHNT and CDR2 as YYREEE (reference sequence). CDR3 length equals 15 residues. After removal of 0 bases from V and 4 bases from J, the junction contained 3 bases not matched to a gene. As DNA, the CDR3 is TGTGCCAGCAGCTTGGATAGGACAGGCACCGGGGAGCTGTTTTTT. It codes for CASSLDRTGTGELFF.

This clone was seen once. The chain joins TRBV7-2 to TRBJ2-3, with 7 bases identical to TRBD2. Germline-derived CDR1 and CDR2 are SGHTA and FQGNSA. J lost 5 bases, V lost 0 bases, and 14 bases had no gene match. The CDR3 spans 18 residues. The CDR3 loop reads CASSLASRGGSKIDTQYF. CDR3 nucleotides: TGTGCCAGCAGCTTAGCTTCAAGGGGCGGGAGCAAGATAGATACGCAGTATTTT.

The rearrangement links TRBV5-1 to TRBJ1-5, with D unresolved. The CDR3 is made up of 15 amino acids. From germline, CDR1 is SGHRS and CDR2 YFSETQ. The V end was cut by 0 bases, the J end by 3 bases, with 10 bases between. The CDR3 coding sequence is TGCGCCAGCAGCTTGGTCGCGGGAGCCAATCAGCCCCAGCATTTT. This translates into CASSLVAGANQPQHF.

V and J are TRBV9 and TRBJ1-5; tentative D call: TRBD1 (6 bases). The germline gives CDR1 SGDLS, CDR2 YYNGEE. The CDR3 has 14 amino acids. Trimming cost V 0 bases and J 4 bases, with 8 bases left between them. Here the CDR3 reads CASSVGQGNQPQHF. CDR3 coding DNA: TGTGCCAGCAGCGTAGGGCAGGGGAATCAGCCCCAGCATTTT.

The chain employs TRBV3-1 (or the pseudogene TRBV3-2) and TRBJ2-3; 11 bases match TRBD2. Germline lookup yields CDR1 LGHDT and CDR2 YNNKEL (reference sequence). The CDR3 runs to 15 residues. Trimming took 6 bases from V and 5 from J; bases not matched to a gene: 7. For the CDR3, the DNA is TGTGCCAGCAGTATAGCGGGGGGGCCGGGAGATACGCAGTATTTT. Encoded protein: CASSIAGGPGDTQYF.

This clone was recorded only once. This chain joins TRBV6-1 and TRBJ2-5; 7 nucleotides agree with TRBD2. CDR1 and CDR2 from the germline V gene are MNHNS and SASEGT. Germline trimming cut 1 base from V and 4 bases from J; bases unmatched to any gene: 3. The CDR3 is 14 residues long. The CDR3 DNA is TGTGCCAGCAGTGAAGGAGCGGGGAGAGAGACCCAGTACTTC. This sequence encodes CASSEGAGRETQYF.

This clone occurred a few times. This chain uses TRBV4-1 with TRBJ1-2; a possible D gene is TRBD1 (6 bases). This CDR3 has 14 residues. The V gene lost 4 bases and the J gene lost 8 bases, with 17 bases spanning the gap. The germline V gene encodes CDR1 MGHRA and CDR2 YSYEKL. The CDR3 nucleotides are TGCGCCAGCAGCCCCGAGGGACACCTTCGAGGCTACACCTTC. The encoded protein is CASSPEGHLRGYTF.

This clone was counted a single time. The rearrangement joins TRBV29-1 to TRBJ2-1; possibly TRBD2 for D (6 bases). CDR1 and CDR2 from the germline V gene are SQVTM and ANQGSEA. The CDR3 sequence is 14 residues long. DNA of the CDR3: TGCAGAGGGCCAGGGACTCCTGCGGGAAATGAGCAGTTCTTC. Encoded protein: CRGPGTPAGNEQFF.

The genes are TRBV5-4 and TRBJ2-1; D might be TRBD2 (6 bases). This CDR3 has 16 amino acids. Germline loops: CDR1 SGHNT, CDR2 YYREEE (reference sequence). V was pared by 5 bases and J by 3 bases, with 18 bases between. The CDR3 sequence: CASSSRGTSIYNEQFF. For the CDR3, the DNA is TGTGCCAGCAGTTCCCGCGGGACTTCTATCTACAATGAGCAGTTCTTC.

This rearrangement joins TRBV7-6 to TRBJ2-3, with 9 bases lining up with TRBD2. The CDR3 has 18 amino acids. Germline V gene sequence: CDR1 SGHVS, CDR2 FNYEAQ. Trimming at V came to 5 bases and at J to 1 base, leaving 13 bases not matched to a gene. The CDR3 DNA reads as TGTGCCAGCAGCATTTATCCTCGAGCGGGGGGTGGCACAGATACGCAGTATTTT. Translated, it gives CASSIYPRAGGGTDTQYF.

The V call is TRBV5-1, the J call TRBJ2-7; tentative D call: TRBD1 (6 bases). The CDR3 is 14 amino acids. Germline-derived CDR1 and CDR2 are SGHRS and YFSETQ. V was shortened by 5 bases and J by 4 bases, with 16 bases between the two germline ends. The CDR3, as DNA: TGCGCCAGCAGTAAAGAGGACAGTTTATACGAGCAGTACTTC. Translated, it gives CASSKEDSLYEQYF.

The chain joins TRBV10-3 to TRBJ2-1; 11 positions match TRBD2. V shed 6 bases and J 8 bases; nucleotides not matched to a gene: 12. From germline, CDR1 is ENHRY and CDR2 SYGVKD. The CDR3 totals 16 residues. The CDR3 reads CAISPTGTSGGHEQFF. The CDR3, as DNA: TGTGCCATCAGCCCGACCGGGACTAGCGGAGGGCATGAGCAGTTCTTC.

Details on this clone: A junction boundary mismatches the germline segment, possibly from a read error. The chain carries TRBV11-2 and TRBJ1-5, with D perhaps matching TRBD1 (6 bases). Germline-derived CDR1 and CDR2 are SGHAT and FQNNGV. This CDR3 contains 14 residues. CDR3 sequence: CASSLRDTNQPQHF. CDR3 in DNA: TGTGCCAGCAGCTTACGGGACACCAATCAACCCCAGCATTTT.

The gene calls are TRBV7-9 and TRBJ2-6; unclear D gene. Deletions cut 3 bases from V and 4 bases from J, with 16 bases between. The CDR3 loop spans 17 amino acids. Germline lookup yields CDR1 SEHNR and CDR2 FQNEAQ (reference sequence). CDR3 DNA sequence: TGTGCCAGCAGCTTGAGTACTTGGGCTGAAGGGGCCAACGTCCTGACTTTC. Protein product: CASSLSTWAEGANVLTF.

This chain uses TRBV7-9 with TRBJ1-6, with 7 bases lining up with TRBD1. This CDR3 region has 14 residues. Losses at the gene ends were 5 bases for V and 9 bases for J; bases not matched to a gene: 7. Germline V gene data show CDR1 as SEHNR and CDR2 as FQNEAQ (reference sequence). The CDR3 reads CASSGGQVTSPLHF. The CDR3 coding sequence is TGTGCCAGCAGCGGCGGACAGGTCACTTCACCCCTCCACTTT.

The chain is built from TRBV29-1 and TRBJ1-4; D is unclear. V was shortened by 7 bases and J by 0 bases, with 9 bases between the two germline ends. The CDR3 is made up of 13 amino acids. Germline V lookup: CDR1 SQVTM, CDR2 ANQGSEA. DNA of the CDR3: TGCAGCGCGAAACCGGCAACTAATGAAAAACTGTTTTTT. It is translated as CSAKPATNEKLFF.

The chain joins TRBV27 to TRBJ2-2; D is undetermined. The V gene lost 2 bases and the J gene lost 3 bases, with 10 bases spanning the gap. The CDR3 runs to 15 residues. Germline CDR1 is MNHEY and CDR2 is SMNVEV (reference sequence). CDR3 protein: CASSLMAADTGELFF. The DNA of the CDR3 is TGTGCCAGCAGTTTAATGGCCGCAGACACCGGGGAGCTGTTTTTT.

This sequence joins TRBV5-1 and TRBJ1-3; maybe TRBD1 (6 bases). Germline V gene sequence: CDR1 SGHRS, CDR2 YFSETQ. The CDR3 has 17 amino acids. The V end was cut by 0 bases, the J end by 0 bases, with 13 bases between. The CDR3 DNA reads TGCGCCAGCAGCTTGGAGAACTCAGGGGCCTCTGGAAACACCATATATTTT. Translating gives CASSLENSGASGNTIYF. The variable domain in full, with the rest retrieved from reference TRBV5-1 and TRBJ1-3, is KAGVTQTPRYLIKTRGQQVTLSCSPISGHRSVSWYQQTPGQGLQFLFEYFSETQRNKGNFPGRFSGRQFSNSRSEMNVSTLELGDSALYLCASSLENSGASGNTIYFGEGSWLTVV.

V and J are TRBV5-1 and TRBJ2-1; 8 nucleotides line up with TRBD2. The germline V gene has CDR1 SGHRS and CDR2 YFSETQ. The CDR3 has 16 amino acids. The V gene end was trimmed by 2 bases and the J gene end by 1 base; junction bases not matched to a gene: 5. The CDR3 DNA reads TGCGCCAGCAGCTTATCGCGGGGGGATTCCTACAATGAGCAGTTCTTC. It is translated as CASSLSRGDSYNEQFF.

This rearrangement joins TRBV10-2 to TRBJ2-7; no clear D gene. The CDR3 totals 11 residues. The germline V gene encodes CDR1 WSHSY and CDR2 SAAADI. With 2 bases removed from V and 5 bases from J, the gap between germline ends came to 4 bases. The CDR3 here is CASSEVNEQYF. Written as DNA, the CDR3 is TGCGCCAGCAGTGAGGTAAACGAGCAGTACTTC.

The gene calls are TRBV5-1 and TRBJ2-1; the match to TRBD1 covers 7 bases. Germline CDR1 and CDR2: SGHRS and YFSETQ. This CDR3 is built from 16 residues. Germline trimming cut 4 bases from V and 3 bases from J; bases unmatched to any gene: 10. The CDR3 loop reads CASSVSTGALYNEQFF. For the CDR3, the DNA is TGCGCCAGCAGCGTCTCTACAGGGGCGCTCTACAATGAGCAGTTCTTC.

The rearrangement joins TRBV19 to TRBJ1-5; TRBD1 matches at 7 bases. CDR3 length equals 13 residues. CDR1 LNHDA and CDR2 SQIVND come from the germline V gene (reference sequence). The junction had 10 bases not matched to a gene; V was cut back by 10 bases and J by 7 bases. CDR3 nucleotides: TGTGCCACCCCGAAAGGACAGGACCAGCCCCAGCATTTT. It encodes CATPKGQDQPQHF.

The chain carries TRBV5-1 and TRBJ2-3; D not certain. The V and J ends lost 1 base and 2 bases respectively, with 2 bases between them. The CDR3 loop spans 12 amino acids. The germline gives CDR1 SGHRS, CDR2 YFSETQ. The CDR3 sequence: CASSLLTDTQYF. The CDR3 nucleotides are TGCGCCAGCAGCTTGCTCACAGATACGCAGTATTTT.

The chain is built from TRBV29-1 and TRBJ2-7; 11 bases match TRBD1. V lost 8 bases and J lost 3; bases outside the gene matches: 6. The CDR3 covers 13 residues. Germline loops: CDR1 SQVTM, CDR2 ANQGSEA. The CDR3 DNA follows: TGCAGCACCTACGGGACAGGGGGCTACGAGCAGTACTTC. Its translation: CSTYGTGGYEQYF.